These 21 T cell receptor beta chains came from one sample sequenced in a study of blood T cells in healthy people across ages. With a J-beta primer mix and a sample-barcoded 5' primer, a second PCR ran about 7 to 11 cycles. TCRdb processed the 5' RACE reads anew with MiXCR; each CDR3 protein has one entry. In the table there are 1,100,000 or so distinct CDR3 sequences, under 55% of which are singletons. The sample was blood. The receptors here all came from a woman in her sixties or seventies in good health.

This clonotype was seen a few times. The chain carries TRBV20-1 and TRBJ1-4; TRBD1 agrees at 11 bases. Per the germline V gene, CDR1 is DFQATT and CDR2 is SNEGSKA (reference sequence). V was clipped by 0 bases and J by 10 bases; unmatched bases: 7. The CDR3 sequence is 15 residues long. CDR3 nucleotide sequence: TGCAGTGCTAGAGACGGGACAGGGGGTATCGGAAAACTGTTTTTT. Translation gives CSARDGTGGIGKLFF.

The chain recombines TRBV28 with TRBJ2-6; D may be TRBD1 or TRBD2 (6 bases each). The CDR3 covers 19 residues. CDR1 and CDR2 (germline): MDHEN, SYDVKM. The germline V and J ends were trimmed by 6 bases and 2 bases, with 23 bases remaining between them. CDR3 sequence (DNA): TGTGCCAGCAGAATCCAGGGTTTGTGGGGGGCACCTGGGGCCAACGTCCTGACTTTC. Protein sequence: CASRIQGLWGAPGANVLTF.

J is TRBJ1-2 and V is TRBV28; D is unclear. Per the germline V gene, CDR1 is MDHEN and CDR2 is SYDVKM. CDR3 length: 14 residues. The germline V and J ends were trimmed by 2 bases and 0 bases, with 7 bases remaining between them. The DNA of the CDR3 is TGTGCCAGCAGTTTAGCCTCGCCTAACTATGGCTACACCTTC. It encodes CASSLASPNYGYTF.

V and J are TRBV29-1 and TRBJ2-5; D gene unclear. CDR3 size: 14 residues. V lost 3 bases, J lost 4 bases, and 15 bases lay in between. In germline, CDR1 is SQVTM, CDR2 ANQGSEA. The CDR3 sequence is CSVEPLLAGETQYF. The CDR3 DNA reads as TGCAGCGTTGAGCCCCTCTTGGCTGGAGAGACCCAGTACTTC.

The CDR3 loop is CSVEMVNEQFF. CDR3 in DNA: TGCAGCGTTGAGATGGTCAATGAGCAGTTCTTC. J is TRBJ2-1 and V is TRBV29-1; D remains ambiguous. The V gene's germline CDR1 is SQVTM and CDR2 ANQGSEA. The CDR3 is made up of 11 amino acids. The V and J ends lost 3 bases and 6 bases respectively, with 6 bases between them.

This clonotype was seen only a few times. V usage is TRBV5-6 and J usage is TRBJ1-2, with D perhaps TRBD1 (6 bases). The V end lost 0 bases, the J end lost 4 bases, and 13 bases lay between the germline ends. Germline lookup yields CDR1 SGHDT and CDR2 YYEEEE. There are 15 residues in the CDR3. CDR3: CASSLVQGGGYGYTF. The CDR3 DNA sequence: TGTGCCAGCAGCTTGGTACAGGGAGGCGGCTATGGCTACACCTTC.

This chain connects TRBV14 to TRBJ1-1; 7 bases map to TRBD1. The CDR3 consists of 14 residues. Germline V gene sequence: CDR1 SGHDN, CDR2 FVKESK. J was trimmed by 5 bases and V by 4 bases; bases with no gene match: 7. CDR3 DNA: TGTGCCAGCAGCCTAATCCAGGGGGAGACTGAAGCTTTCTTT. It is translated as CASSLIQGETEAFF.

The V call is TRBV7-2, the J call TRBJ1-1; D might be TRBD1 (6 bases). Germline V gene lookup returns CDR1 SGHTA and CDR2 FQGNSA. The CDR3 is 14 residues long. V lost 10 bases and J 5 bases, leaving 20 bases between the germline ends. The CDR3 nucleotides are TGTGCCACCTCTGAGAGGGGGTCGGGGACTGAAGCTTTCTTT. Protein sequence: CATSERGSGTEAFF.

The chain employs TRBV7-2 and TRBJ2-2; TRBD1 is a possible D gene (6 bases). The V end lost 5 bases, the J end lost 4 bases, and 11 bases lay between the germline ends. The germline CDR1 and CDR2 sequences are SGHTA and FQGNSA. The length of the CDR3 is 14 residues. The CDR3 DNA follows: TGTGCCAGCAGCGCCGGACAGTCCACCGGGGAGCTGTTTTTT. Its protein is CASSAGQSTGELFF.

The CDR3 DNA reads TGTGCCAGCGGGCTGAAGGTGGGACAGGGGGCATCCTACGAGCAGTACTTC. Protein: CASGLKVGQGASYEQYF. This chain connects TRBV27 to TRBJ2-7; 12 positions agree with TRBD1. After removal of 8 bases from V and 1 base from J, the junction contained 12 bases not matched to a gene. This CDR3 has 17 residues. Germline lookup yields CDR1 MNHEY and CDR2 SMNVEV (reference sequence).

The chain joins TRBV15 to TRBJ2-7; TRBD2 is a possible D gene (6 bases). The DNA end favors TRBJ2-1, so the J call may be wrong. CDR3 length: 14 amino acids. Germline V gene data show CDR1 as LNHNV and CDR2 as YYDKDF (reference sequence). This CDR3 reads CATSREWGGNEQFF. Written as DNA, the CDR3 is TGTGCCACCAGCAGAGAGTGGGGAGGAAATGAGCAGTTCTTC.

This clonotype turned up a few times. V gene TRBV29-1 combines with J gene TRBJ1-1; TRBD1 is a possible D gene (5 bases). CDR1 and CDR2 (germline): SQVTM, ANQGSEA. Between the trimmed V and J ends, which lost 8 bases and 1 base, there was a span of 11 bases. The CDR3 is 12 residues long. The CDR3 region is CSFRGGNTEAFF. DNA for the CDR3: TGCAGCTTCCGCGGGGGGAACACTGAAGCTTTCTTT.

This clonotype was detected many times. The V gene is TRBV7-2, the J gene TRBJ1-5; weak D call: TRBD1 (6 bases). V was cut by 4 bases and J by 2 bases, with 12 bases left in between. Germline loops: CDR1 SGHTA, CDR2 FQGNSA. CDR3 length: 15 amino acids. The CDR3 loop is CASSSQGSGNQPQHF. The CDR3 DNA follows: TGTGCCAGCAGCTCACAGGGTAGCGGCAATCAGCCCCAGCATTTT. The full variable domain, completed using reference TRBV7-2 and TRBJ1-5, is GAGVSQSPSNKVTEKGKDVELRCDPISGHTALYWYRQSLGQGLEFLIYFQGNSAPDKSGLPSDRFSAERTGGSVSTLTIQRTQQEDSAVYLCASSSQGSGNQPQHFGDGTRLSIL.

V is TRBV2 and J is TRBJ2-4; D ambiguous. The V end was cut by 1 base, the J end by 1 base, with 8 bases between. Germline CDR1 SNHLY, CDR2 FYNNEI. This CDR3 is 15 amino acids long. Here the CDR3 reads CASSEGSDAKNIQYF. The CDR3, as DNA: TGTGCCAGCAGTGAAGGAAGTGATGCCAAAAACATTCAGTACTTC. Looking up the rest from reference TRBV2 and TRBJ2-4 gives the full variable domain: EPEVTQTPSHQVTQMGQEVILRCVPISNHLYFYWYRQILGQKVEFLVSFYNNEISEKSEIFDDQFSVERPDGSNFTLKIRSTKLEDSAMYFCASSEGSDAKNIQYFGAGTRLSVL.

The chain links TRBV28 to TRBJ2-5, with TRBD1 matching 7 bases. Germline lookup yields CDR1 MDHEN and CDR2 SYDVKM. After removal of 8 bases from V and 4 bases from J, the junction contained 7 bases not matched to a gene. CDR3 size: 13 residues. This CDR3 reads CASHRGVLETQYF. CDR3 sequence (DNA): TGTGCCAGCCACAGGGGTGTTTTAGAGACCCAGTACTTC. Based on the CDR3 plus reference TRBV28 and TRBJ2-5, the full variable domain is DVKVTQSSRYLVKRTGEKVFLECVQDMDHENMFWYRQDPGLGLRLIYFSYDVKMKEKGDIPEGYSVSREKKERFSLILESASTNQTSMYLCASHRGVLETQYFGPGTRLLVL.

This clonotype has only a few counts. The chain links TRBV14 to TRBJ2-3; unclear D gene. Germline CDR1 reads SGHDN; CDR2 reads FVKESK. The V and J ends lost 0 bases and 3 bases respectively, with 10 bases between them. The CDR3 covers 15 residues. The CDR3: CASSQEGGWTDTQYF. CDR3 nucleotide sequence: TGTGCCAGCAGCCAAGAGGGTGGGTGGACAGATACGCAGTATTTT.

The sample holds a few counts of this clonotype. This chain links TRBV18 with TRBJ2-7; the D gene is possibly TRBD2 (5 bases). V was clipped by 6 bases and J by 3 bases, with 15 bases between them. In germline, CDR1 is KGHSH, CDR2 LQKENI. The CDR3 loop spans 14 amino acids. CDR3 nucleotide sequence: TGTGCCAGCTCTCCCCTAGAGGGAGACTACGAGCAGTACTTC. This gives the protein CASSPLEGDYEQYF. The entire variable domain, with the rest obtained from reference TRBV18 and TRBJ2-7, is as follows: NAGVMQNPRHLVRRRGQEARLRCSPMKGHSHVYWYRQLPEEGLKFMVYLQKENIIDESGMPKERFSAEFPKEGPSILRIQQVVRGDSAAYFCASSPLEGDYEQYFGPGTRLTVT.

The chain joins TRBV28 to TRBJ2-7; 11 bases are shared with TRBD2. The CDR3 loop spans 16 amino acids. Germline V CDR1 and CDR2: MDHEN, SYDVKM. After removal of 6 bases from V and 0 bases from J, the junction contained 7 bases not matched to a gene. In DNA form, the CDR3 reads TGTGCCAGCAGCCGGTTACTAGCGGGAGCCTCCTACGAGCAGTACTTC. As protein: CASSRLLAGASYEQYF.

This clonotype was counted at least ten times. The CDR3 reads CASSEDQPETQYF. In nucleotides, the CDR3 is TGTGCCAGCAGCGAGGACCAACCAGAGACCCAGTACTTC. This chain uses TRBV9 with TRBJ2-5; D is ambiguous. Trimming took 3 bases from V and 4 from J, leaving 10 bases between them. Germline CDR1 SGDLS, CDR2 YYNGEE. The CDR3 runs to 13 residues.

This clonotype was seen only a few times. The chain couples TRBV6-1 to TRBJ2-5; TRBD2 might be the D (6 bases). Trimming removed 7 bases from V and 5 bases from J, with 20 bases in between. Germline CDR1 and CDR2: MNHNS and SASEGT. This CDR3 contains 15 residues. CDR3 amino acids: CASNRNGAGWETQYF. CDR3 nucleotide sequence: TGTGCCAGCAACCGAAACGGGGCGGGGTGGGAGACCCAGTACTTC.

This chain connects TRBV12-3 or TRBV12-4 to TRBJ2-6; D might be TRBD1 (5 bases). CDR3 size: 16 residues. Trimming shortened V by 1 base and J by 0 bases, and 7 bases separated the two germline ends. Here the CDR3 DNA reads TGTGCCAGCAGTTTAGGTGACAGCTCTGGGGCCAACGTCCTGACTTTC. This encodes CASSLGDSSGANVLTF.